A selection of T cell receptor beta chains follows, all from one sample in a study of post-analysis software for immune sequencing data. TCRdb called the PCR reads again in MiXCR, with one record for every CDR3 protein. The repertoire holds about 430,000 distinct CDR3 sequences, with about 39% as singletons. The specimen sequenced was blood. These receptors were taken from a girl aged 2 to 10 with multiple sclerosis. Both conserved end residues are part of each CDR3.

V gene	CDR3 protein
TRBV5-8	CASSLEADNQPQHF
TRBV20-1	CSARDVPRAGFYEQYF
TRBV29-1	CSVGPDSNTDTQYF
TRBV5-1	CASSRGQGSGTREQYF
TRBV10-3	CAISHDSTYEQYF
TRBV12-3/TRBV12-4	CASRPPGQGVSGYTF
TRBV2	CASKQGREETQYF
TRBV5-1	CASSYGGPEAFF
TRBV29-1	CSIDSYNEQFF
TRBV4-1	CASSELTGTGFNTGELFF
TRBV20-1	CSARRSSPTDTQYF
TRBV5-1	CASSAQSPNSPLHF
TRBV6-6	CASSYDQYEQYF
TRBV6-5	CASRTIDRGIGYTF
TRBV7-2	CAGSLGLAGAETQYF
TRBV20-1	CSARLGHPSDTQYF
TRBV29-1	CSETGPRDSYTQYF
TRBV29-1	CSVAHGQGAYEQYF
TRBV12-3/TRBV12-4	CASKDGNGDEQFF
TRBV20-1	CSATGPETQYF
TRBV28	CASSLAYEQYF
TRBV7-6	CASSLYETSGAQGYNEQFF
TRBV15	CATSRAKNIQYF
TRBV9	CASSVVGGEQFF
TRBV29-1	CSVVRQDPGSYTF
TRBV4-1	CASSHKGRQETQYF
TRBV11-2	CASSLNSRTGPVQETQYF
TRBV27	CASSLTGDDEKLFF
TRBV10-3	CAISDRGTGYEQYF
TRBV7-9	CASSPALTGGTEAFF
TRBV6-2/TRBV6-3	CASRPTGLLYGYTF
TRBV5-1	CASSLLGREEDGYTF
TRBV20-1	CSARAGGARYGYTF
TRBV7-3	CASSLGSPDQETQYF
TRBV16	CASSQQAAGNQPQHF
TRBV6-5	CASSPGFPGNYEQYF
TRBV19	CASSIVAGADTEAFF
TRBV7-9	CASRGRGYQETQYF
TRBV18	CASSPKTRQGVTQYF
TRBV12-3/TRBV12-4	CASSIRTGPNQPQHF
TRBV20-1	CSARVTRTSRGSEQYF
TRBV5-1	CASSLTAGSLYEQYF
TRBV29-1	CSVGRMNTEAFF
TRBV29-1	CSAGAGVSYEQYF
TRBV12-3/TRBV12-4	CASSFNPYYQPQHF
TRBV5-1	CASSLDRGTLNGYTF
TRBV6-5	CASRKGLVQDTQYF
TRBV7-9	CAIDGQGNYGYTF
TRBV20-1	CSASHPGSYEQYF
TRBV10-2	CASSANPDGTDTQYF
TRBV5-6	CAGSFLLAGGGDTQYF
TRBV7-7	CASSTRTGELFF